This TCR beta chain was captured by sequencing in a study of cytomegalovirus exposure and HLA in healthy donors. General study results and limits: Reportedly, diagnosis of cytomegalovirus status by the classifier showed high specificity and sensitivity. Some TCR beta chains (around 180 of them) were listed as cytomegalovirus-associated.

The length of the CDR3 is 15 residues. Trimming stripped 4 bases from V and 0 bases from J, with 13 bases between. Germline-derived CDR1 and CDR2 are SGHRS and YFSETQ. Comment on this clone: What it recognizes is unknown.

Clones were sequenced by immunoSEQ multiplex PCR, and TCRdb holds only the in-frame ones, with some missing. The sample shows about 120,000 clones, around 87% of them seen only once. The validation cohort, a group of roughly 120 subjects, included the donors and was separate from the approximately 700-subject first cohort. The V and J genes are TRBV5-1 and TRBJ1-1; no reliable D call. Sequences were obtained from PBMCs. This clonotype was obtained from a woman aged 18-30 years in good health and CMV-seropositive. In nucleotides, the CDR3 is TGCGCCAGCAGCCCACACTCGGGTATGAACACTGAAGCTTTCTTT. Residues: CASSPHSGMNTEAFF.